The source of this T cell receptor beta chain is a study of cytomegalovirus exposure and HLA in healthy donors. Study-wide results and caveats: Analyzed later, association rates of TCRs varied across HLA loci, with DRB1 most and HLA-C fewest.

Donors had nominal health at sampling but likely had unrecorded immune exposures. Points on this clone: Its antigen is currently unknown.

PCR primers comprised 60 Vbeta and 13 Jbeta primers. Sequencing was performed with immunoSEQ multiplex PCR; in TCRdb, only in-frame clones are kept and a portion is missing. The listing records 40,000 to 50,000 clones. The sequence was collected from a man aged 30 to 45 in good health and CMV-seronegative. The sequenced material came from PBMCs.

CDR3 sequence reads: CASSPGGTGFSYNEQFF. The CDR3 DNA follows: TGTGCCAGCAGCCCGGGGGGGACAGGGTTCTCCTACAATGAGCAGTTCTTC. The V call is TRBV7-2, the J call TRBJ2-1; D is perhaps TRBD1 (9 bases). CDR3 size: 17 residues. Trimming stripped 5 bases from V and 0 bases from J, with 17 bases between. Germline assignment: CDR1 SGHTA and CDR2 FQGNSA.